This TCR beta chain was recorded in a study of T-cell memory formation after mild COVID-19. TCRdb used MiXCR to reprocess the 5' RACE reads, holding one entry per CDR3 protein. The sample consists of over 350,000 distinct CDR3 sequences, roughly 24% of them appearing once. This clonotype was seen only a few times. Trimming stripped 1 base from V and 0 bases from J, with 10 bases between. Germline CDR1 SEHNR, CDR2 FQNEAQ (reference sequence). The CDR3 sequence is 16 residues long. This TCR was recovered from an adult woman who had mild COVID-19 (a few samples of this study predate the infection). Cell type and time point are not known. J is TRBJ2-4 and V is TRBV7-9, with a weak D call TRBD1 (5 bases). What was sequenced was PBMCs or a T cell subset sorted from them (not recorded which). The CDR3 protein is CASSLGQNLAKNIQYF. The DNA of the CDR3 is TGTGCCAGCAGCTTAGGACAGAATCTAGCCAAAAACATTCAGTACTTC.